This entry concerns a single TCR beta chain. Its cognate antigen has yet to be identified. Base qualities are not at hand, and no much larger clone is one base apart. The source of the sample is a study of blood T cells in healthy people across ages (dated by TCRdb to the mid-2010s). Context from the whole study: In model experiments, template switching captured roughly one uniquely barcoded TCR beta cDNA molecule for every two T cells. To avoid experimental bias, donors of different ages were spread randomly across the sequencing lanes. For two donors (one aged 18 to 30 and one aged 80 or older), the study analyzed two additional independent replicas of 1 million unique cDNA reads from the same blood draw. Four age groups were formed from the donors: young (average 16 years), middle-aged (less than 40), aged (around 62) and long-lived (about 75). To track age-related changes in TCR beta repertoire diversity, the study relied on deep sequencing normalized with unique cDNA molecular identifiers.

Library generation was performed with 5' RACE. This sample was sequenced with an Illumina HiSeq 2500. A second roughly 6 to 12 cycle PCR used a sample-barcoded 5' primer and a J-beta primer mix. Each TCR beta cDNA molecule received a unique molecular identifier from a template-switch 5' adaptor carrying 12 random nucleotides. At least 3 million CDR3-containing paired-end reads were obtained from each sample. The Mint cDNA synthesis kit, primed by a TRBC-specific oligonucleotide, was used to synthesize first-strand cDNA from all RNA. Following uracil-DNA glycosylase treatment, all cDNA underwent a first 18-cycle PCR with the universal primers M1SS and BC2_uni_R. The paper's processing steps were these. Normalization of each sample was performed by random selection of 1 million high-quality reads, each carrying a distinct molecular identifier. Instead of being binned into consensus sequences, reads with shared molecular identifiers were discarded. MiTCR, with a Q25 quality threshold and the strictest error-elimination algorithm, was used for CDR3 identification, clonotype clustering and error correction. A nonparametric unseen species model with Euler transformation was used to estimate lower-bound total TCR beta diversity. TCRdb cleaned the public reads at Q25 with fastp, built clones with MiXCR and kept in-frame beta chains. Rows are unified per CDR3 protein, each entry keeping the most common DNA and genes. It is TCRdb's table, rather than the study itself, that gives the V and J calls and clone size. The table for this sample lists some 1,500,000 distinct CDR3 sequences; roughly 43% of them were counted only once. The top ten clones comprise roughly 3.7% of the sample.

On the study overall, not on this receptor specifically: As age increased, observed TCR beta diversity per million T cells dropped in a roughly linear way, and a significant reduction was already evident by age about 40. The CMV infection status of donors was not known, potentially confounding age-related changes in expanded clonotypes. There was a strong correlation between observed TCR beta diversity and the percentage of naive T cells measured by flow cytometry. Estimates of total diversity based on one million sequenced T cells were regarded as lower bounds and as underestimates. Compared with the aged group, the long-lived group had more naive CD4+ T cells, fewer expanded clones and increased TCR diversity, a pattern suggesting age selection. Since profiling was done on bulk unsorted PBMCs, naive and antigen-experienced compartments could not be conclusively compared.

As encoded in the germline V gene, CDR1 is MNHEY while CDR2 is SVGEGT. Taken from cysteine to phenylalanine, the CDR3 has 15 residues. Left in the record is the CDR3 DNA by itself, 45 bases read in frame from the first base. V trim: 10 bases; J trim: 3 bases; unmatched bases: 9. Systemically healthy Caucasian individuals from Russia, around 38 in total and aged about 6 to 90 years, were included as donors. Around 10 milliliters of peripheral blood were collected from each donor into EDTA-treated Vacutainer tubes. Ficoll-Paque density-gradient centrifugation was used to isolate PBMCs, with at least 6 million per sample. Trizol reagent was used to extract total RNA from the PBMCs, yielding at least 5 micrograms per sample. The percentages of naive CD45RAhigh/CD27high T cells were determined by flow cytometry on a PBMC aliquot from every donor.

Recombination joined TRBV6-2 or TRBV6-3 with TRBJ2-2, and 9 junction bases match TRBD1. The source of this sequence is a young woman in good health. The sequenced sample consisted of blood. The encoded CDR3 is CANRDRVVYTGELFF. The bases read TGTGCCAACAGGGACAGGGTTGTGTACACCGGGGAGCTGTTTTTT.